This T cell receptor (beta chain) was profiled in a study of blood T cell repertoires in COVID-19. Study at large: Researchers got acute and convalescent COVID-19 samples from the United States, Italy and Spain. From T cells, B-cell-depleted T cells, or PBMCs came the material, which was cDNA or gDNA.

Original processing methods: The assay estimated nucleated cells by amplifying reference gene primers. Here immunoSEQ multiplex PCR was the method, and the copy in TCRdb shows in-frame clones only, minus some. V and J calls and clone size are as listed in that table; D and trimming were resolved from the DNA. Altogether tens of thousands of clones are present, roughly 82% being singletons, with the ten largest covering around 8%. Trimming at V came to 3 bases and at J to 5 bases, leaving 7 bases not matched to a gene. The germline V gene has CDR1 KGHDR and CDR2 SFDVKD. This CDR3 contains 16 residues.

The source of this sequence is a human donor in a cohort sampled during active COVID-19. Sample: peripheral blood. V and J are TRBV24-1 and TRBJ2-3, with 10 bases matching TRBD2. CDR3 loop: CATSDTGLAIGDTQYF. The DNA of the CDR3 is TGTGCCACCAGTGATACGGGACTAGCGATAGGAGATACGCAGTATTTT.